This entry lists 17 T cell receptor beta chains sequenced from one sample in a study of regulatory T cells in long-lasting Graves disease. The time point is: newly diagnosed GD, antithyroid drugs for less than 3 months. There was RNA extracted from PBMCs, and the TCR library was made from it. The TCR beta library used iRepertoire HTBI primers with Arm-PCR amplification of CDR3. Via MiXCR, TCRdb re-called the multiplex PCR reads, giving one row per CDR3 protein. The sample shows about 540,000 distinct CDR3 sequences, 13% of them seen only once. These data also featured in a second study, about T cells in Graves' hyperthyroidism and ophthalmopathy.

The source was peripheral blood mononuclear cells (PBMCs), collected at new diagnosis, from a patient treated with antithyroid drugs. These receptors were collected from a man aged 25 to 45 with Graves disease.

Concerning this clonotype itself: This probably arose from a read error, given a far larger clone one base away. V and J are TRBV29-1 and TRBJ2-7; 7 positions match TRBD1. Germline V gives CDR1 SQVTM, CDR2 ANQGSEA. The CDR3 runs 13 residues. Trimming took 3 bases from V and 7 from J; bases not matched to a gene: 9. The CDR3 DNA is TGCAGCGTTGAGGGGACAGTATACAATGAGCAGTACTTC. Protein: CSVEGTVYNEQYF.

This clonotype was seen repeatedly, ten times or more. V gene TRBV5-1 combines with J gene TRBJ1-2; no clear D gene. The CDR3 contains 15 residues. The germline CDR1 and CDR2 sequences are SGHRS and YFSETQ. Trimming stripped 3 bases from V and 0 bases from J, with 12 bases between. Here the CDR3 reads CASSSGALANYGYTF. The DNA of the CDR3 is TGCGCCAGCAGCTCCGGCGCCTTAGCTAACTATGGCTACACCTTC.

V is TRBV27 and J is TRBJ2-4; D is unresolved. V was shortened by 1 base and J by 3 bases, with 19 bases between the two germline ends. Germline V gives CDR1 MNHEY, CDR2 SMNVEV (reference sequence). The CDR3 is 18 amino acids. The CDR3, as DNA: TGTGCCAGCAGTTTATGGCTCCCCACCGGAGTGGGCAAAAACATTCAGTACTTC. Protein: CASSLWLPTGVGKNIQYF.

The chain uses TRBV20-1 and TRBJ2-1; 9 nucleotides match TRBD2. The J call may be in error: the DNA end matches TRBJ2-5 better. Germline assignment: CDR1 DFQATT and CDR2 SNEGSKA (reference sequence). This CDR3 is built from 16 residues. CDR3 protein: CSAHEMAGGAGETQYF. The CDR3, as DNA: TGCAGTGCCCATGAGATGGCGGGAGGGGCCGGGGAGACCCAGTACTTC.

This clonotype appeared many times. The chain couples TRBV12-5 to TRBJ2-2, with D possibly being TRBD2 (5 bases). The germline V gene has CDR1 LGHNT and CDR2 FRNRAP. Trimming pared 0 bases from V and 8 bases from J, leaving 10 bases between. The CDR3 consists of 14 residues. CDR3 sequence reads: CASGLVAGEGELFF. CDR3 DNA sequence: TGTGCTAGTGGTTTGGTCGCCGGGGAAGGGGAGCTGTTTTTT.

This clonotype was counted ten times or more. The gene calls are TRBV11-2 and TRBJ2-1, with D unresolved. The germline V and J ends were trimmed by 1 base and 9 bases, with 1 base remaining between them. The CDR3 loop spans 10 amino acids. In germline, CDR1 is SGHAT, CDR2 FQNNGV. Here the CDR3 reads CASSLVEQFF. The CDR3 coding sequence is TGTGCCAGCAGCTTAGTTGAGCAGTTCTTC. Full variable domain (missing parts from reference TRBV11-2 and TRBJ2-1): EAGVAQSPRYKIIEKRQSVAFWCNPISGHATLYWYQQILGQGPKLLIQFQNNGVVDDSQLPKDRFSAERLKGVDSTLKIQPAKLEDSAVYLCASSLVEQFFGPGTRLTVL.

The rearrangement joins TRBV6-6 to TRBJ2-5; tentative D call: TRBD1 (6 bases). Trimming stripped 3 bases from V and 5 bases from J, with 22 bases between. Germline CDR1 MNHNY, CDR2 SVGAGI (reference sequence). The CDR3 has 17 residues. Written as DNA, the CDR3 is TGTGCCAGCAGTTATCGGCCCTTGGGGGCGCTGGGGGAGACCCAGTACTTC. Translation gives CASSYRPLGALGETQYF.

The sample holds many counts of this clonotype. The V and J genes are TRBV5-1 and TRBJ2-3, with 8 bases matching TRBD2. The CDR3 is 16 amino acids. Germline values: CDR1 SGHRS, CDR2 YFSETQ. Trimming at V came to 4 bases and at J to 2 bases, leaving 9 bases not matched to a gene. The CDR3 region has the DNA TGCGCCAGCAGCCGGTCGGGACTAGGGAACACAGATACGCAGTATTTT. Its protein is CASSRSGLGNTDTQYF.

This clonotype occurred a few times. The chain links TRBV27 to TRBJ1-2; no definite D call. Germline V gives CDR1 MNHEY, CDR2 SMNVEV (reference sequence). The CDR3 runs 15 residues. The V end lost 2 bases, the J end lost 3 bases, and 13 bases lay between the germline ends. The CDR3 DNA reads TGTGCCAGCAGTTTAGTAGGAGCCCCAGACTATGGCTACACCTTC. Encoded protein: CASSLVGAPDYGYTF.

This clonotype was counted at least ten times. The chain combines TRBV3-1 with TRBJ2-3, with D maybe TRBD1 (5 bases). The CDR3 consists of 14 residues. Between the trimmed V and J ends, which lost 1 base and 0 bases, there was a span of 5 bases. Germline values: CDR1 LGHDT, CDR2 YNNKEL (reference sequence). CDR3 DNA sequence: TGTGCCAGCAGCCAAGCAGGGAGCACAGATACGCAGTATTTT. This codes for CASSQAGSTDTQYF.

This sequence joins TRBV29-1 and TRBJ1-3; D unresolved. Germline V gene data show CDR1 as SQVTM and CDR2 as ANQGSEA. V was cut by 5 bases and J by 0 bases, with 8 bases left in between. The CDR3 is 13 amino acids. The CDR3 here is CSVPSPSGNTIYF. Here the CDR3 DNA reads TGCAGCGTTCCCTCCCCCTCTGGAAACACCATATATTTT.

This clonotype was seen ten or more times. The rearrangement uses TRBV7-8 and TRBJ1-2; no firm D call. The germline CDR1 and CDR2 sequences are SGHVS and FQNEAQ. V gave up 5 bases and J gave up 7 bases, with 11 bases separating them. The CDR3 loop spans 12 amino acids. The CDR3 spells CASSLPTAGYTF. Here the CDR3 DNA reads TGTGCCAGCAGCCTACCCACGGCTGGCTACACCTTC.

This clonotype was detected only a few times. The J gene is TRBJ2-1, the V gene TRBV5-1; 13 bases are shared with TRBD2. This CDR3 region has 16 residues. V dropped 0 bases and J dropped 8; count of bases not matched to a gene: 5. CDR1 is SGHRS, CDR2 YFSETQ, per germline. The CDR3 DNA is TGCGCCAGCAGCTTGGCCCGGACTAGCGGGAGTGATGAGCAGTTCTTC. Encoded protein: CASSLARTSGSDEQFF.

This clonotype was observed many times. The chain uses TRBV12-5 and TRBJ2-2; no reliable D call. CDR3 length: 16 residues. CDR1 is LGHNT and CDR2 is FRNRAP in the germline V gene. Trimming left V 0 bases short and J 1 base short, with 9 bases between. The CDR3 loop is CASGLVLQVNTGELFF. CDR3 coding DNA: TGTGCTAGTGGTTTGGTACTCCAGGTGAACACCGGGGAGCTGTTTTTT.

This clonotype has a handful of counts. The V call is TRBV20-1, the J call TRBJ1-6; a weak D match, TRBD1 (6 bases). V was cut by 3 bases and J by 6 bases, with 9 bases left in between. The CDR3 runs 13 residues. Germline assignment: CDR1 DFQATT and CDR2 SNEGSKA (reference sequence). Written as DNA, the CDR3 is TGCAGTGCTAGTCAGGACAGTAATTCACCCCTCCACTTT. The encoded protein is CSASQDSNSPLHF.

The chain links TRBV5-1 to TRBJ2-3, with D unclear. V was cut by 4 bases and J by 2 bases, with 8 bases left in between. Germline CDR1 reads SGHRS; CDR2 reads YFSETQ. CDR3 size: 13 residues. Here the CDR3 reads CASSLWATDTQYF. In DNA, the CDR3 is TGCGCCAGCAGCCTATGGGCCACAGATACGCAGTATTTT.

This clonotype was detected only once. A much larger clone is a single base away; this may be a read error. CDR3 in amino acids: CANSYNQRDEQYF. For the CDR3, the DNA is TGTGCCAACAGCTACAATCAACGGGACGAGCAGTACTTC. The chain employs TRBV7-9 and TRBJ2-7; D ambiguous. The germline gives CDR1 SEHNR, CDR2 FQNEAQ (reference sequence). CDR3 size: 13 residues.